This T cell receptor beta chain appears in the sequencing data of a study of CD8+ T cells in alopecia areata. Overall study results and limits: Patients displayed less clarity in TCR sharing than mice, a finding possibly related to HLA.

Trimming took 3 bases from V and 4 from J, leaving 8 bases between them. CDR3 size: 13 residues. The germline V gene has CDR1 SGHTA and CDR2 FQGNSA. Points on this clone: Its antigen is not known.

Treatment denoted: oral pan-JAK inhibitor, 5-10 mg twice daily. Peripheral blood and lesional scalp punch biopsies were taken from alopecia areata patients. Reverse transcribed after extraction, RNA yielded cDNA as the sequencing template. The table came from immunoSEQ multiplex PCR; TCRdb's copy has only in-frame clones and leaves some out. The data contain about 140,000 clones, roughly 54% of them singletons. The rearrangement uses TRBV7-2 and TRBJ2-3; D uncertain. The clonotype was recovered from a human donor with alopecia areata. This material consisted of CD8+ T cells sorted from blood, taken at week 4, from a patient treated with tofacitinib. The CDR3, as DNA: TGTGCCAGCAGCTTTGGGAACGCAGATACGCAGTATTTT. This sequence encodes CASSFGNADTQYF.